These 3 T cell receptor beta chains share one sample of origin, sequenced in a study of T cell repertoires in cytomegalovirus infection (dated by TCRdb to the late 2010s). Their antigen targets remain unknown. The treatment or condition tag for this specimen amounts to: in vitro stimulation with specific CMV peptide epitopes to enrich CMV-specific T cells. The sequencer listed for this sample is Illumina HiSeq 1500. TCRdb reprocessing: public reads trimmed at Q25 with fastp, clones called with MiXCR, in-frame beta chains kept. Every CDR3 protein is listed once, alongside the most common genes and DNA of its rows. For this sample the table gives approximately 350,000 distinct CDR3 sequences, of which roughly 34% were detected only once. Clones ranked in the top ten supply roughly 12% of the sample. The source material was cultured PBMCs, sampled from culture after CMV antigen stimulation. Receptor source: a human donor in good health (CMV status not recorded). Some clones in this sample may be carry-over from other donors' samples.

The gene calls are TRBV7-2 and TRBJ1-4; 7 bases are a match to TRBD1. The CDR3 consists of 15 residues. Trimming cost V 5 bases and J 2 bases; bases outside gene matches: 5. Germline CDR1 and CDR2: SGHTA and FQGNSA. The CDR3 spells CASSRTTGTNEKLFF. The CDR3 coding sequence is TGTGCCAGCAGCCGTACGACAGGGACTAATGAAAAACTGTTTTTT.

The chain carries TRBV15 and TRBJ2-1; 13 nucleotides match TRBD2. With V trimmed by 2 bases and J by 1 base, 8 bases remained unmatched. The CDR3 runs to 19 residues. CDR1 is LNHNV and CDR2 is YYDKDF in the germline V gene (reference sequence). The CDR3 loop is CATSRTGTSGIVSYNEQFF. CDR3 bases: TGTGCCACCAGCAGAACCGGGACTAGCGGGATTGTTTCCTACAATGAGCAGTTCTTC.

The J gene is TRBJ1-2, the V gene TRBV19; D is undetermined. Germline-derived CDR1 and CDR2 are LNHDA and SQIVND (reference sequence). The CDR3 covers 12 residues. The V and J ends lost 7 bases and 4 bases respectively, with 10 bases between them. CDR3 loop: CASKPGRYGYTF. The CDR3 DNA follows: TGTGCCAGTAAGCCAGGCCGCTATGGCTACACCTTC.